Listed here are 6 T cell receptor beta chains from one sample, sequenced in a study of cytomegalovirus exposure and HLA in healthy donors. Use of 60 Vbeta and 13 Jbeta primers characterized the PCR. Data came from immunoSEQ multiplex PCR; TCRdb stores just in-frame clones and leaves some out. The table has around 200,000 clones, 74% seen once; the top ten hold less than 4%. Sequences were obtained from PBMCs. The receptors derive from a woman aged 30 to 39 in good health and CMV-seropositive.

The chain combines TRBV13 with TRBJ2-7, with D possibly matching TRBD1 (7 bases). V lost 2 bases and J 3 bases, leaving 14 bases between the germline ends. Germline CDR1 and CDR2: PRHDT and FYEKMQ (reference sequence). This CDR3 contains 15 residues. The CDR3 DNA follows: TGTGCCAGCAGCTTATTACAGGGGAGGAACTACGAGCAGTACTTC. Its translation: CASSLLQGRNYEQYF.

The chain joins TRBV27 to TRBJ2-1; D is possibly TRBD2 (5 bases). The CDR3 is 12 residues long. Trimming cost V 6 bases and J 8 bases, with 11 bases left between them. Germline CDR1 is MNHEY and CDR2 is SMNVEV (reference sequence). CDR3 protein: CASSPRRDEQFF. As DNA, the CDR3 is TGTGCCAGCAGCCCGCGGCGGGATGAGCAGTTCTTC.

The chain combines TRBV7-2 with TRBJ2-7; D perhaps matches TRBD2 (6 bases). V was shortened by 5 bases and J by 4 bases, with 15 bases between the two germline ends. Germline V lookup: CDR1 SGHTA, CDR2 FQGNSA. The CDR3 has 14 residues. This CDR3 reads CASSPRRERYEQYF. The DNA for the CDR3 is TGTGCCAGCAGCCCTCGGAGGGAGAGGTACGAGCAGTACTTC.

The genes are TRBV5-1 and TRBJ2-1, with 9 bases lining up with TRBD1. The CDR3 contains 15 residues. Looked up from germline, CDR1 is SGHRS and CDR2 is YFSETQ. J lost 3 bases, V lost 4 bases, and 5 bases had no gene match. The CDR3 spells CASSPGQGNYNEQFF. As DNA, the CDR3 is TGCGCCAGCAGCCCGGGACAGGGAAACTACAATGAGCAGTTCTTC.

This clone was counted between two and nine times. The J gene is TRBJ2-1, the V gene TRBV11-2; 7 bases align to TRBD2. CDR3 length: 16 residues. Germline V gives CDR1 SGHAT, CDR2 FQNNGV. The ends lost 4 bases at V and 9 bases at J; junction bases unmatched: 15. For the CDR3, the DNA is TGTGCCAGCAGCTCGATTTCAGCGGGGCTAGGGACTGAGCAGTTCTTC. Translated, it gives CASSSISAGLGTEQFF.

This chain connects TRBV13 to TRBJ1-5; possibly TRBD1 for D (6 bases). The V and J ends lost 0 bases and 2 bases respectively, with 11 bases between them. The CDR3 length is 16 residues. Germline V lookup: CDR1 PRHDT, CDR2 FYEKMQ (reference sequence). The CDR3, as DNA: TGTGCCAGCAGCTTAGGTGGGGCAGGGGGCAATCAGCCCCAGCATTTT. Protein sequence: CASSLGGAGGNQPQHF.